Below are 32 T cell receptor beta chains sequenced from a single sample in a study of tumor-infiltrating lymphocytes in localized non-small cell lung cancer. Some clones are missing from TCRdb's copy, which holds only in-frame ones; the method was immunoSEQ multiplex PCR. The repertoire holds about 15,000 clones, with around 66% as singletons. Input material: lung tumor tissue. These receptors were taken from a human donor with non-small cell lung cancer.

The chain uses TRBV5-1 and TRBJ1-1; the D gene is possibly TRBD1 (6 bases). CDR3 length equals 14 residues. CDR1 and CDR2 from the germline V gene are SGHRS and YFSETQ. Trimming took 4 bases from V and 1 from J, leaving 11 bases between them. The DNA for the CDR3 is TGCGCCAGCAGCCCGACAGGAGCGAACACTGAAGCTTTCTTT. Its protein is CASSPTGANTEAFF.

The chain carries TRBV14 and TRBJ2-5; the D gene could be TRBD1 or TRBD2 (5 bases each). With 1 base removed from V and 5 bases from J, the gap between germline ends came to 11 bases. This CDR3 is 14 amino acids long. From germline, CDR1 is SGHDN and CDR2 FVKESK. CDR3 coding DNA: TGTGCCAGCAGCCAAGGTCGGGGACGGGAGACCCAGTACTTC. Its translation is CASSQGRGRETQYF.

This clone qualifies as medium-sized. CDR3 coding DNA: TGTGCCAGCAGTTACAGGGTGGGTGAAAAACTGTTTTTT. It codes for CASSYRVGEKLFF. The V call is TRBV6-5, the J call TRBJ1-4; D call uncertain. This CDR3 comprises 13 residues. The V and J ends lost 2 bases and 7 bases respectively, with 8 bases between them. Germline V lookup: CDR1 MNHEY, CDR2 SVGAGI.

The chain employs TRBV19 and TRBJ2-2; D may be TRBD1 (5 bases). In germline, CDR1 is LNHDA, CDR2 SQIVND (reference sequence). The ends were cut back, 3 bases at V and 4 bases at J, with 6 bases in the middle. CDR3 length: 13 amino acids. As DNA, the CDR3 is TGTGCCAGTAGTATCCAGGGCACCGGGGAGCTGTTTTTT. This codes for CASSIQGTGELFF.

This sequence joins TRBV30 and TRBJ2-5; the D gene is possibly TRBD1 (6 bases). Germline V gives CDR1 GTSNPN, CDR2 SVGIG (reference sequence). Trimming removed 3 bases from V and 2 bases from J, with 10 bases in between. The CDR3 extends over 13 amino acids. CDR3: CAWRRTEQETQYF. The CDR3 bases are TGTGCCTGGAGACGGACAGAGCAAGAGACCCAGTACTTC.

This rearrangement joins TRBV5-1 to TRBJ1-1; the D gene is possibly TRBD1 (5 bases). The ends were cut back, 3 bases at V and 1 base at J, with 7 bases in the middle. Germline V gene sequence: CDR1 SGHRS, CDR2 YFSETQ. This CDR3 is built from 13 residues. Written as DNA, the CDR3 is TGCGCCAGCAGCTCCCAGGGGAACACTGAAGCTTTCTTT. It encodes CASSSQGNTEAFF.

This chain connects TRBV28 to TRBJ2-7; D is unresolved. V was clipped by 2 bases and J by 4 bases, with 6 bases between them. The V gene's germline CDR1 is MDHEN and CDR2 SYDVKM. This CDR3 spans 12 amino acids. The CDR3 is CASSLVGYEQYF. CDR3 bases: TGTGCCAGCAGTTTAGTTGGGTACGAGCAGTACTTC.

V is TRBV6-6 and J is TRBJ2-2; D assignment may be TRBD1 or TRBD2 (7 bases each). Germline CDR1 is MNHNY and CDR2 is SVGAGI (reference sequence). The CDR3 totals 15 residues. V lost 6 bases, J lost 3 bases, and 14 bases lay in between. CDR3 DNA: TGTGCCAGCAGCACCTCAGGGGGGGACACCGGGGAGCTGTTTTTT. Translated: CASSTSGGDTGELFF.

V gene TRBV7-9 combines with J gene TRBJ2-7, with 7 bases that match TRBD2. The V and J ends lost 3 bases and 3 bases, in that order; junction bases with no gene match: 5. Germline-derived CDR1 and CDR2 are SEHNR and FQNEAQ (reference sequence). This CDR3 has 14 amino acids. The CDR3 loop reads CASSFGTTSYEQYF. CDR3 coding DNA: TGTGCCAGCAGCTTCGGGACTACCAGCTACGAGCAGTACTTC.

The chain combines TRBV4-2 with TRBJ2-3; 9 bases match TRBD1. This CDR3 is 14 amino acids long. The J segment lost 3 bases and the V segment lost 5 bases, leaving 3 bases of the junction unmatched. CDR1 and CDR2 from the germline V gene are LGHNA and YNFKEQ. CDR3: CASSEDRGTDTQYF. CDR3 nucleotide sequence: TGTGCCAGCAGCGAGGACAGGGGTACAGATACGCAGTATTTT.

DNA of the CDR3: TGTGCCAGCAGCTTAGACAGTTTGGAGTACCAAGAGACCCAGTACTTC. It codes for CASSLDSLEYQETQYF. The rearrangement links TRBV11-1 to TRBJ2-5; no clear D gene. V lost 1 base to trimming and J lost 0 bases, with 12 bases between them. The length of the CDR3 is 16 residues. Looked up from germline, CDR1 is SGHAT and CDR2 is FQDESV (reference sequence).

This clone is termed medium-sized (0.01 to 0.1%). The chain is built from TRBV28 and TRBJ2-7; D is uncertain. The CDR3 length is 11 residues. The germline V gene encodes CDR1 MDHEN and CDR2 SYDVKM. V gave up 6 bases and J gave up 4 bases, with 7 bases separating them. The CDR3 sequence is CASSSGYEQYF. The CDR3 nucleotides are TGTGCCAGCAGCTCTGGGTACGAGCAGTACTTC. Filled out from reference TRBV28 and TRBJ2-7, the complete variable domain reads DVKVTQSSRYLVKRTGEKVFLECVQDMDHENMFWYRQDPGLGLRLIYFSYDVKMKEKGDIPEGYSVSREKKERFSLILESASTNQTSMYLCASSSGYEQYFGPGTRLTVT.

This chain uses TRBV18 with TRBJ2-7, with D maybe TRBD2 (6 bases). Germline V gene sequence: CDR1 KGHSH, CDR2 LQKENI. There are 13 residues in the CDR3. The CDR3 sequence is CASSSGVNYEQYF. The CDR3 DNA reads TGTGCATCCTCCTCGGGGGTTAACTACGAGCAGTACTTC. The full variable domain, with the rest looked up from reference TRBV18 and TRBJ2-7, is NAGVMQNPRHLVRRRGQEARLRCSPMKGHSHVYWYRQLPEEGLKFMVYLQKENIIDESGMPKERFSAEFPKEGPSILRIQQVVRGDSAAYFCASSSGVNYEQYFGPGTRLTVT.

CDR3 sequence: CASRTGFGGNTIYF. CDR3 DNA: TGTGCCAGCAGAACAGGGTTTGGGGGAAACACCATATATTTT. The chain employs TRBV6-1 and TRBJ1-3; maybe TRBD1 (6 bases). This CDR3 region has 14 residues. Trimming took off 6 bases at V and 4 bases at J, with 13 bases between the two ends. Per germline, CDR1 MNHNS and CDR2 SASEGT.

The rearrangement links TRBV5-1 to TRBJ2-7, with TRBD1 matching over 7 bases. V lost 4 bases, J lost 1 base, and 8 bases stayed unmatched. CDR3 size: 15 residues. From germline, CDR1 is SGHRS and CDR2 YFSETQ. The CDR3: CASSTTGPLSYEQYF. CDR3 nucleotides: TGCGCCAGCAGCACGACAGGGCCCTTGTCCTACGAGCAGTACTTC. Full variable domain (missing parts from reference TRBV5-1 and TRBJ2-7): KAGVTQTPRYLIKTRGQQVTLSCSPISGHRSVSWYQQTPGQGLQFLFEYFSETQRNKGNFPGRFSGRQFSNSRSEMNVSTLELGDSALYLCASSTTGPLSYEQYFGPGTRLTVT.

V gene TRBV5-6 combines with J gene TRBJ1-2; D perhaps matches TRBD1 (5 bases). Germline V CDR1 and CDR2: SGHDT, YYEEEE. The length of the CDR3 is 14 residues. V gave up 2 bases and J gave up 5 bases, with 13 bases separating them. CDR3 region: CASSLVTDLYGYTF. The CDR3 DNA sequence: TGTGCCAGCAGCTTAGTGACAGATCTATATGGCTACACCTTC.

This clone was seen a single time. V gene TRBV5-1 combines with J gene TRBJ2-7; possibly TRBD2 for D (5 bases). CDR3 length: 14 residues. Germline lookup yields CDR1 SGHRS and CDR2 YFSETQ. V lost 0 bases to trimming and J lost 0 bases, with 7 bases between them. The CDR3 here is CASSLAGGSYEQYF. For the CDR3, the DNA is TGCGCCAGCAGCTTGGCCGGAGGCTCCTACGAGCAGTACTTC.

The chain is built from TRBV29-1 and TRBJ2-3, with D unclear. CDR1 is SQVTM, CDR2 ANQGSEA, per germline. The CDR3 covers 17 residues. V dropped 8 bases and J dropped 4 bases, with 28 bases sitting between them. CDR3 amino acids: CSTVPQRTTRFADTQYF. CDR3 DNA: TGCAGCACGGTACCCCAGCGAACCACGCGATTTGCAGATACGCAGTATTTT.

By share of the sample, this clone is medium-sized (0.01 to 0.1%). The genes are TRBV6-5 and TRBJ2-2; the match to TRBD2 covers 8 bases. CDR3 length: 15 amino acids. Germline V gene sequence: CDR1 MNHEY, CDR2 SVGAGI. J gave up 1 base and V 6 bases, and 4 bases lay outside the gene matches. DNA of the CDR3: TGTGCCAGCAGCCCCGGGACTAGGAACACCGGGGAGCTGTTTTTT. The encoded protein is CASSPGTRNTGELFF.

The V call is TRBV19, the J call TRBJ2-7; no clear D. V lost 4 bases, J lost 4 bases, and 8 bases lay in between. The CDR3 spans 12 residues. CDR1 and CDR2 (germline): LNHDA, SQIVND (reference sequence). DNA of the CDR3: TGTGCCAGTAGTAGAGTTCCGTACGAGCAGTACTTC. Translated, it gives CASSRVPYEQYF.

This chain joins TRBV28 and TRBJ1-2; 9 positions agree with TRBD1. This CDR3 is 16 amino acids long. The V gene end was trimmed by 1 base and the J gene end by 6 bases; junction bases not matched to a gene: 9. Germline values: CDR1 MDHEN, CDR2 SYDVKM. The CDR3, as DNA: TGTGCCAGCAGTTTATACAGGGGGCGCGTCGAACATGGCTACACCTTC. Its translation: CASSLYRGRVEHGYTF.

The sample holds one count of this clone. The rearrangement links TRBV7-2 to TRBJ1-5; the match to TRBD1 covers 9 bases. The CDR3 has 13 amino acids. Germline CDR1 is SGHTA and CDR2 is FQGNSA. The V and J ends lost 4 bases and 14 bases, in that order; junction bases with no gene match: 9. The CDR3 spells CASSSDGQGRKHF. The CDR3 DNA sequence: TGTGCCAGCAGCTCAGACGGACAGGGGAGAAAGCATTTT.

This clone was observed once. J is TRBJ2-5 and V is TRBV2; 8 bases match TRBD2. The germline CDR1 and CDR2 sequences are SNHLY and FYNNEI. This CDR3 spans 13 amino acids. The J segment lost 4 bases and the V segment lost 4 bases, leaving 2 bases of the junction unmatched. CDR3 loop: CASSAGGRETQYF. CDR3 DNA: TGTGCCAGCAGTGCGGGGGGGCGAGAGACCCAGTACTTC.

The chain employs TRBV20-1 and TRBJ2-7; D not certain. Germline V gene sequence: CDR1 DFQATT, CDR2 SNEGSKA (reference sequence). The CDR3 has 11 amino acids. The germline V and J ends were trimmed by 3 bases and 2 bases, with 5 bases remaining between them. CDR3 residues: CSASNTYEQYF. Written as DNA, the CDR3 is TGCAGTGCTAGCAATACCTACGAGCAGTACTTC.

This chain links TRBV6-5 with TRBJ1-5; D unresolved. Germline V lookup: CDR1 MNHEY, CDR2 SVGAGI. V lost 2 bases, J lost 4 bases, and 9 bases lay in between. The CDR3 extends over 14 amino acids. CDR3 bases: TGTGCCAGCAGTTACGCGGACGGAAATCAGCCCCAGCATTTT. It codes for CASSYADGNQPQHF.

The rearrangement links TRBV6-5 to TRBJ2-7, with 7 bases identical to TRBD2. This CDR3 is built from 16 residues. Germline CDR1 and CDR2: MNHEY and SVGAGI. Losses at the gene ends were 2 bases for V and 2 bases for J; bases not matched to a gene: 9. CDR3 sequence: CASSYRRGSSPYEQYF. Written as DNA, the CDR3 is TGTGCCAGCAGTTACCGCCGCGGGAGTAGTCCCTACGAGCAGTACTTC.

This chain joins TRBV2 and TRBJ1-2; D gene unclear. V shed 5 bases and J shed 2 bases, with 6 bases lying between them. CDR3 size: 12 residues. The germline CDR1 and CDR2 sequences are SNHLY and FYNNEI. The CDR3 protein is CASSPRNYGYTF. CDR3 bases: TGTGCCAGCAGTCCCAGGAACTATGGCTACACCTTC. Drawing the rest from reference TRBV2 and TRBJ1-2, the complete variable domain is EPEVTQTPSHQVTQMGQEVILRCVPISNHLYFYWYRQILGQKVEFLVSFYNNEISEKSEIFDDQFSVERPDGSNFTLKIRSTKLEDSAMYFCASSPRNYGYTFGSGTRLTVV.

This chain uses TRBV7-2 with TRBJ2-7; tentatively, D is TRBD2 (6 bases). V was clipped by 2 bases and J by 5 bases, with 16 bases between them. From germline, CDR1 is SGHTA and CDR2 FQGNSA. CDR3 length: 15 residues. CDR3 sequence: CASSLPTSTRDEQYF. CDR3 in DNA: TGTGCCAGCAGCTTACCGACTAGTACCCGAGACGAGCAGTACTTC. Variable domain in full (rest from reference TRBV7-2 and TRBJ2-7): GAGVSQSPSNKVTEKGKDVELRCDPISGHTALYWYRQSLGQGLEFLIYFQGNSAPDKSGLPSDRFSAERTGGSVSTLTIQRTQQEDSAVYLCASSLPTSTRDEQYFGPGTRLTVT.

The V and J genes are TRBV2 and TRBJ2-1; TRBD2 matches at 7 bases. The CDR3 is 12 residues long. The trim removed 6 bases at V and 8 bases at J, leaving 4 bases unmatched. CDR1 is SNHLY and CDR2 is FYNNEI in the germline V gene. The CDR3 region has the DNA TGTGCCAGCAGAGGACTAGTCGATGAGCAGTTCTTC. Protein: CASRGLVDEQFF.

The chain is built from TRBV30 and TRBJ2-4; D may match TRBD1 or TRBD2 (5 bases each). Germline-derived CDR1 and CDR2 are GTSNPN and SVGIG (reference sequence). V gave up 4 bases and J gave up 0 bases, with 13 bases separating them. The CDR3 runs 15 residues. CDR3 sequence reads: CAWTPQGVAKNIQYF. Written as DNA, the CDR3 is TGTGCCTGGACTCCCCAGGGAGTAGCCAAAAACATTCAGTACTTC.

CDR3 amino acids: CASSLSLAGPYEQYF. CDR3 coding DNA: TGCGCCAGCAGCTTGAGTCTAGCGGGACCCTACGAGCAGTACTTC. The genes are TRBV5-1 and TRBJ2-7; 9 bases align to TRBD2. The CDR3 is 15 amino acids. V shed 1 base and J 2 bases; nucleotides not matched to a gene: 4. The germline CDR1 and CDR2 sequences are SGHRS and YFSETQ.

The chain joins TRBV5-4 to TRBJ2-7; D gene unclear. The V gene's germline CDR1 is SGHNT and CDR2 YYREEE (reference sequence). V lost 4 bases and J lost 5, with 13 bases in between. The CDR3 spans 13 residues. The CDR3 sequence is CASSPAFRDEQYF. The DNA for the CDR3 is TGTGCCAGCAGCCCAGCGTTTCGCGACGAGCAGTACTTC.